A selection of T cell receptor beta chains follows, all from one sample in a study of neurological immune-mediated disorders. TCRdb reprocessed the 5' RACE reads with MiXCR, giving one entry per CDR3 protein. The sample has about 55,000 distinct CDR3 sequences; approximately 4% are singletons. The sequenced sample consisted of PBMCs. The receptors come from a man aged 50 to 60 with multiple sclerosis. The CDR3 runs from the conserved cysteine through the conserved F or W. Each record gives: CDR3 DNA, CDR3 protein, J gene, clone size, D gene, V gene, CDR3 length. D genes are given only for firm matches. Size tells how often a clone was seen (once, few, many) or the class of an expanded clone, and some rows leave it out.

TGCGCCAGCAGCTTGGGGGTACTAGCGGGAAGGCGAGATACGCAGTATTTT CASSLGVLAGRRDTQYF TRBJ2-3 - TRBD2 TRBV5-1 17
TGTGCCATCAGTGAGTCGCAGGGAATCTATGGCTACACCTTC CAISESQGIYGYTF TRBJ1-2 many - TRBV10-3 14
TGTGCCAGCAGTTTACATGGGACTAGCGGCAATGAGCAGTTCTTC CASSLHGTSGNEQFF TRBJ2-1 - TRBD2 TRBV28 15
TGTGCCAGCAGTCCCGACACCTACTATGGCTACACCTTC CASSPDTYYGYTF TRBJ1-2 many - TRBV28 13
TGCAGCGCCTGGACAGGCCCGGACGAGCAGTACTTC CSAWTGPDEQYF TRBJ2-7 many TRBD1 TRBV29-1 12
TGTGCCAGCAGCCGTCGAGGTTTTAGCACAGATACGCAGTATTTT CASSRRGFSTDTQYF TRBJ2-3 many - TRBV14 15
TGTGCCAGCACCGAGACAGAAAGCATTACCCAGCCCCAGCATTTT CASTETESITQPQHF TRBJ1-5 many - TRBV6-2/TRBV6-3 15
TGCAGTGCTAGAAGACAGGGCCAGAACACCATATATTTT CSARRQGQNTIYF TRBJ1-3 - TRBD1 TRBV20-1 13
TGTGCCAGCAGCCCTACCATTGGAGATTCCTACGAGCAGTACTTC CASSPTIGDSYEQYF TRBJ2-7 many - TRBV7-9 15
TGCGCCAGCAGCTTGGTCGCCGGAGCACCCTTTCAGTACTTC CASSLVAGAPFQYF TRBJ2-4 many - TRBV5-1 14
TGTGCCAGCAGTTTCGGACTAGCGGGGGGTTGGGAGCAGTTCTTC CASSFGLAGGWEQFF TRBJ2-1 many TRBD2 TRBV7-2 15
TGTGCCAGCAGCTCCGACAGAGAAACCTACGAGCAGTACTTC CASSSDRETYEQYF TRBJ2-7 few - TRBV12-3/TRBV12-4 14
TGTGCCAACAGCTTAGAGCGGGGGTCGGGAGAGACCCAGTACTTC CANSLERGSGETQYF TRBJ2-5 few TRBD2 TRBV11-2 15
TGCAGTGCCGTATTAGGGACTAGCGGGGCCTACGAGCAGTACTTC CSAVLGTSGAYEQYF TRBJ2-7 many TRBD2 TRBV20-1 15
TGCGCCAGCAGCTTGAGTATTGGCAGCGCAGATACGCAGTATTTT CASSLSIGSADTQYF TRBJ2-3 many - TRBV5-1 15
TGTGCCAGCAGCGGACAGGGTAGCACAGATACGCAGTATTTT CASSGQGSTDTQYF TRBJ2-3 many TRBD1 TRBV7-9 14
TGTGCCAGCAGTTACGGACCCAATGAAAAACTGTTTTTT CASSYGPNEKLFF TRBJ1-4 many - TRBV7-9 13
TGCAGCCTTCGGGACAGGGGGACCGGGGAGCTGTTTTTT CSLRDRGTGELFF TRBJ2-2 - TRBD1 TRBV29-1 13
TGCGCCAGCAGCTCTGGACGGGGGGCAGAGACCCAGTACTTC CASSSGRGAETQYF TRBJ2-5 many - TRBV5-1 14
TGTGCCAGCAGTTACTCTTTAGAGGGACAGGGAACGAACGAGCAGTACTTC CASSYSLEGQGTNEQYF TRBJ2-7 - TRBD1 TRBV6-2/TRBV6-3 17
TGTGCCAGCGACCTAGGGGATCAGCCCCAGCATTTT CASDLGDQPQHF TRBJ1-5 few - TRBV6-2/TRBV6-3 12
TGCAGTGCTAGACAGGACCAGAACACTGAAGCTTTCTTT CSARQDQNTEAFF TRBJ1-1 many - TRBV20-1 13
TGTGCCAGCAACCTCGGACCTCTCGAAAAACTGTTTTTT CASNLGPLEKLFF TRBJ1-4 many - TRBV5-5 13
TGTGCCAGCAGCTTAGTAGCAGTCCCTAGCGGGATCAATGAGCAGTTCTTC CASSLVAVPSGINEQFF TRBJ2-1 many TRBD2 TRBV7-8 17
TGCGCCAGCGGCGGACAGGGGGCGCCGGGCGAGCAGTACTTC CASGGQGAPGEQYF TRBJ2-7 many TRBD1 TRBV5-1 14
TGTGCCAGCAAGGTAGCAGCGGGAGCCTACGAGCAGTACTTC CASKVAAGAYEQYF TRBJ2-7 many TRBD2 TRBV12-3/TRBV12-4 14
TGTGCCAGCAAAGAGACCCAAGGGGGCGACTATGGCTACACCTTC CASKETQGGDYGYTF TRBJ1-2 many TRBD1 TRBV12-3/TRBV12-4 15
TGTGCCAGCAGCCTCCCTGGGAGCGGGGGTTACGAGCAGTACTTC CASSLPGSGGYEQYF TRBJ2-7 many TRBD2 TRBV25-1 15
TGTGCCAGCAGCCAAGGCCCCTTCGGGACAGGCCGGGGGGATACGCAGTATTTT CASSQGPFGTGRGDTQYF TRBJ2-3 many TRBD1 TRBV3-1 18
TGTGCCAGCAGTCACCAACTAGGGCCATACAATGAGCAGTTCTTC CASSHQLGPYNEQFF TRBJ2-1 few - TRBV28 15
TGCAGTGCTAGAGGGGCTAGCGGGACCCTGGCGAACACCGGGGAGCTGTTTTTT CSARGASGTLANTGELFF TRBJ2-2 many TRBD2 TRBV20-1 18
TGCAGTGCTAGGGAGGGCTTGGCGGCTAATGAAAAACTGTTTTTT CSAREGLAANEKLFF TRBJ1-4 many - TRBV20-1 15
TGCAGCGCCGCTAGCGGTACATCCTACGAGCAGTACTTC CSAASGTSYEQYF TRBJ2-7 many TRBD2 TRBV29-1 13
TGTGCCAGCAGCCGGGGTCAGCCCCAGCATTTT CASSRGQPQHF TRBJ1-5 few - TRBV2 11
TGTGCCAGCAGCCAATACGACAGAATGAACACTGAAGCTTTCTTT CASSQYDRMNTEAFF TRBJ1-1 many - TRBV5-6 15
TGTGCCAGCAGTTACTTCTCGGGGACGACCGGGGAGCAGTACTTC CASSYFSGTTGEQYF TRBJ2-7 many - TRBV6-5 15
TGTGCCAGCAGCCAAGGGCCCGTCGACAGGTACTTC CASSQGPVDRYF TRBJ2-7 many - TRBV3-1 12
TGCAGTGCGGGGGGCGGCGGGCAGCAGTTCTTC CSAGGGGQQFF TRBJ2-1 many - TRBV20-1 11
TGTGCCAGCAGCAGGGGTACTCGTGTGGGGGGGCCCCAAGAGACCCAGTACTTC CASSRGTRVGGPQETQYF TRBJ2-5 - - TRBV5-5 18